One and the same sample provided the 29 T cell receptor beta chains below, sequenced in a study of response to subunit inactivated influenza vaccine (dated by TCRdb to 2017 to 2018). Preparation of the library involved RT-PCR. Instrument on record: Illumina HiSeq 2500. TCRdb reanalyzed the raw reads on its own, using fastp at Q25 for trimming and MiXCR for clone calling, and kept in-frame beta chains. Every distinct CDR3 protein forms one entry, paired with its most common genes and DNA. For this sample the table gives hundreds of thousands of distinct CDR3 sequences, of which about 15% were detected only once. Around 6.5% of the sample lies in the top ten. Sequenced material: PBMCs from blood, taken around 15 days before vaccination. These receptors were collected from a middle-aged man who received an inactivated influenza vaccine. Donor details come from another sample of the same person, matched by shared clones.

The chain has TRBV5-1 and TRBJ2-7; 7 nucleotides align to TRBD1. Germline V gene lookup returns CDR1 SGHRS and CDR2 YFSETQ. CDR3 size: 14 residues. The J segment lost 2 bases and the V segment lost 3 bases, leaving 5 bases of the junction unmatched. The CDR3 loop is CASSWGTAPYEQYF. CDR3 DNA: TGCGCCAGCAGCTGGGGGACAGCCCCCTACGAGCAGTACTTC.

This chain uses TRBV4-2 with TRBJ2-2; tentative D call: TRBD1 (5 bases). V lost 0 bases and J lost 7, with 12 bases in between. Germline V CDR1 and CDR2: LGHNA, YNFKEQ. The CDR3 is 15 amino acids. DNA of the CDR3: TGTGCCAGCAGCCAAGAGAGTAAGGGGCGCGGGGAGCTGTTTTTT. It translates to CASSQESKGRGELFF.

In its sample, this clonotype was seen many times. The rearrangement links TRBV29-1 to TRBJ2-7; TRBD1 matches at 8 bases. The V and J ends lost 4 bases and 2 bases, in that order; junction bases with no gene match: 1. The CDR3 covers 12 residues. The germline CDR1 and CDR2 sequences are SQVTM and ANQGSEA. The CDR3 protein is CSVGQGTYEQYF. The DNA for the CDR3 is TGCAGCGTTGGACAGGGGACCTACGAGCAGTACTTC.

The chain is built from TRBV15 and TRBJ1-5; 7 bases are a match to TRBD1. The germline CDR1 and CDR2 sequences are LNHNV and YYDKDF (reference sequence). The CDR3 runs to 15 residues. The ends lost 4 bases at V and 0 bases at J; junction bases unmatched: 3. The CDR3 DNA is TGTGCCACCAGCACCTACAGGGGTAGCAATCAGCCCCAGCATTTT. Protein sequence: CATSTYRGSNQPQHF.

Written as DNA, the CDR3 is TGTGCCATCAGAGGGTCAGACCACGAGCAGTACTTC. Translating gives CAIRGSDHEQYF. This chain joins TRBV10-3 and TRBJ2-7; no definite D call. The germline gives CDR1 ENHRY, CDR2 SYGVKD. V lost 6 bases and J lost 5, with 11 bases in between. CDR3 size: 12 residues.

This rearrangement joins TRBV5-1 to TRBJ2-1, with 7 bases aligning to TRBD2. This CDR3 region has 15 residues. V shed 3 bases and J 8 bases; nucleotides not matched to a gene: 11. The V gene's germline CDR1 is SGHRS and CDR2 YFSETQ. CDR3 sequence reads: CASSSSSGSLYEQFF. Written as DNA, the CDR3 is TGCGCCAGCAGCTCCTCTAGCGGAAGTCTTTATGAGCAGTTCTTC.

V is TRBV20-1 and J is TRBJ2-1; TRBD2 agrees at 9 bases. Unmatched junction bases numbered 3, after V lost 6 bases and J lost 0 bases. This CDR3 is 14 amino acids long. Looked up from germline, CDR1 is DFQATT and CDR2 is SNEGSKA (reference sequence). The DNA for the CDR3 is TGCAGTGCCGTTAGCGGGAGCTCCTACAATGAGCAGTTCTTC. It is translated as CSAVSGSSYNEQFF.

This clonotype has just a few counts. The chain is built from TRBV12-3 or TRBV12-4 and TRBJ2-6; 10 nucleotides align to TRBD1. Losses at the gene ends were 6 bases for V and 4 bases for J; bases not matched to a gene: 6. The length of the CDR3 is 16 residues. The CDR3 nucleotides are TGTGCCAGCAGGAGACAGGGGGCGGCCGGGGCCAACGTCCTGACTTTC. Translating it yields CASRRQGAAGANVLTF.

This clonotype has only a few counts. The CDR3 sequence is CASRAQGGETQYF. The CDR3 bases are TGTGCCAGCAGGGCACAGGGAGGAGAGACCCAGTACTTC. The chain uses TRBV5-6 and TRBJ2-5, with D perhaps assigned TRBD1 or TRBD2 (6 bases each). CDR1 and CDR2 (germline): SGHDT, YYEEEE. The CDR3 has 13 amino acids. V gave up 5 bases and J gave up 4 bases, with 12 bases separating them.

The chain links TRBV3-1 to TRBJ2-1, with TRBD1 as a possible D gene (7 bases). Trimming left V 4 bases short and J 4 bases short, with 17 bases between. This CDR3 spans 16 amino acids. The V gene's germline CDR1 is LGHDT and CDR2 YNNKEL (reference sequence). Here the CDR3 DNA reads TGTGCCAGCAGCCCCCGGACAGGCGGGGATTACAATGAGCAGTTCTTC. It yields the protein CASSPRTGGDYNEQFF.

In DNA, the CDR3 is TGTGCCAGCAGCCAAGATCTGGGGACAGCAAACGAAAAACTGTTTTTT. This encodes CASSQDLGTANEKLFF. The chain is built from TRBV3-1 and TRBJ1-4; 7 nucleotides agree with TRBD1. The V gene end was trimmed by 0 bases and the J gene end by 8 bases; junction bases not matched to a gene: 9. CDR1 LGHDT and CDR2 YNNKEL come from the germline V gene (reference sequence). The CDR3 contains 16 residues.

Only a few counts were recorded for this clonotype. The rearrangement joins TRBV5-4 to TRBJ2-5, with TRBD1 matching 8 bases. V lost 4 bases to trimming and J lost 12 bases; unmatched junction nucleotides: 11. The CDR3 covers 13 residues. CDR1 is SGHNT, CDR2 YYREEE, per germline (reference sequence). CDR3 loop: CASSLAGGSDEYF. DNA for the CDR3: TGTGCCAGCAGCCTGGCAGGGGGCAGCGATGAGTACTTC.

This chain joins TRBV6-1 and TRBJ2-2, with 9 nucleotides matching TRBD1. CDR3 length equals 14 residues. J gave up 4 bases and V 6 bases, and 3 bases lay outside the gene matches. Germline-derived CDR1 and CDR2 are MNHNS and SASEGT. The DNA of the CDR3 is TGTGCCAGCAGAGGACAGGGGAGCACCGGGGAGCTGTTTTTT. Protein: CASRGQGSTGELFF.

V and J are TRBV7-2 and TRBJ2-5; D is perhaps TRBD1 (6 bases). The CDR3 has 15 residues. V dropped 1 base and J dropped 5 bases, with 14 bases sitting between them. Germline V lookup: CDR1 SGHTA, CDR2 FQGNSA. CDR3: CASSLEGRGWETQYF. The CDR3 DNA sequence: TGTGCCAGCAGCTTAGAAGGCAGGGGATGGGAGACCCAGTACTTC.

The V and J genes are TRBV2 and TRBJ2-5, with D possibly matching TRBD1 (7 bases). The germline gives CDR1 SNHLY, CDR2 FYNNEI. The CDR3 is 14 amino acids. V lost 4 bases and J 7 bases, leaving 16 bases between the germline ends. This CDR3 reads CASSGQGGAGTQYF. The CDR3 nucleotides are TGTGCCAGCAGTGGACAGGGAGGAGCAGGGACCCAGTACTTC.

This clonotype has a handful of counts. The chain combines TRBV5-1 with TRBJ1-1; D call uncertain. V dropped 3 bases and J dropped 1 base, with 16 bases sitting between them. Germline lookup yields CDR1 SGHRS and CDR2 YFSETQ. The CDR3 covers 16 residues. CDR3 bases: TGCGCCAGCAGCTCCTTAAGGACCGCCGAGAACACTGAAGCTTTCTTT. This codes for CASSSLRTAENTEAFF.

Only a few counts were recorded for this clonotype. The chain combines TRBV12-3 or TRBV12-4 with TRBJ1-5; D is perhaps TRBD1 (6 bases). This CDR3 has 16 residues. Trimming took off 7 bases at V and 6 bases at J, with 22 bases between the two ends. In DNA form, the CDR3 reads TGTGCCAGCACTTCTACGAGGGGGGGTACGCCTCAGCCCCAGCATTTT. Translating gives CASTSTRGGTPQPQHF.

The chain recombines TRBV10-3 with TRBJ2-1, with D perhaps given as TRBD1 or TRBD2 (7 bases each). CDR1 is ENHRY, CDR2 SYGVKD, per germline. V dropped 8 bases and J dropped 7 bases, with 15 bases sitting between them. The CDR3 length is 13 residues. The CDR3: CAILDREGNEQFF. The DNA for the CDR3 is TGTGCCATCCTTGACAGGGAGGGGAATGAGCAGTTCTTC.

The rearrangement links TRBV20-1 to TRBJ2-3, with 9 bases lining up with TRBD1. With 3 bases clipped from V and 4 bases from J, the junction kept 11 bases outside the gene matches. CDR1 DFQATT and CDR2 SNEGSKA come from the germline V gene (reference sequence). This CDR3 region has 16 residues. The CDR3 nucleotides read TGCAGTGCTAGTACGGTTCAGGGACAGGGAGCAGATACGCAGTATTTT. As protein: CSASTVQGQGADTQYF.

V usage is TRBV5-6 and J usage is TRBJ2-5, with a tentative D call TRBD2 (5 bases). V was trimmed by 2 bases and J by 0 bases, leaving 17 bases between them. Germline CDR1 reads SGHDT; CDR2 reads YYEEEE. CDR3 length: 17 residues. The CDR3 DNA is TGTGCCAGCAGCTTATTCCGGGGAACCCTGTACCAAGAGACCCAGTACTTC. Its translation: CASSLFRGTLYQETQYF.

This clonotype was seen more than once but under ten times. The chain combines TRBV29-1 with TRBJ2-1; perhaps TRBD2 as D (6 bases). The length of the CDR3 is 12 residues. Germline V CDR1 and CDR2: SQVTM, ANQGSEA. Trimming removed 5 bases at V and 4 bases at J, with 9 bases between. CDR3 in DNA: TGCAGCGTTCCCCGGGGGTACAATGAGCAGTTCTTC. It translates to CSVPRGYNEQFF.

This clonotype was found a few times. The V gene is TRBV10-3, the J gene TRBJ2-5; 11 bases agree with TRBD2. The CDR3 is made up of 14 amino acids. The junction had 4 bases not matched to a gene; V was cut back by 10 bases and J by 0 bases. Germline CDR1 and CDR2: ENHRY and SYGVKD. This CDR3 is CATSTSGDQETQYF. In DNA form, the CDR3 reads TGTGCCACCTCGACTAGCGGGGACCAAGAGACCCAGTACTTC.

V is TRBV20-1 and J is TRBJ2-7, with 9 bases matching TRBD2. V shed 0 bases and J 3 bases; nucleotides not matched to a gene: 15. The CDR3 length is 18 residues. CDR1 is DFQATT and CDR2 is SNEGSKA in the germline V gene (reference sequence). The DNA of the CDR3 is TGCAGTGCTAGAGAATTCCAGGTGGATAGCGGGAGACTCTACGAGCAGTACTTC. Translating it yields CSAREFQVDSGRLYEQYF.

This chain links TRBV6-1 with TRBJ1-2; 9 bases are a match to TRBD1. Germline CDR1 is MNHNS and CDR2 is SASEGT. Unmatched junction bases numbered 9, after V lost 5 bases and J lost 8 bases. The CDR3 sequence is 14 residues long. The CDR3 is CASSLTGTGSGYTF. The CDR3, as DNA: TGTGCCAGCAGTCTGACCGGGACAGGGAGCGGCTACACCTTC.

DNA for the CDR3: TGCAGTGCTAGAGATTTCGGGACAACTATCTCCTACGAGCAGTACTTC. Translated, it gives CSARDFGTTISYEQYF. The V call is TRBV20-1, the J call TRBJ2-7; D perhaps matches TRBD1 (6 bases). Trimming took 0 bases from V and 0 from J, leaving 15 bases between them. Germline V gene data show CDR1 as DFQATT and CDR2 as SNEGSKA (reference sequence). The length of the CDR3 is 16 residues.

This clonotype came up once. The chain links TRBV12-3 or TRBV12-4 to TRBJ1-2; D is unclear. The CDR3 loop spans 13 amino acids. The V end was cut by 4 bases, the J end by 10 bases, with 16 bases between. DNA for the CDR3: TGTGCCAGCAGTTCCAGGATTGTCAAGAACTACACCTTC. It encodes CASSSRIVKNYTF.

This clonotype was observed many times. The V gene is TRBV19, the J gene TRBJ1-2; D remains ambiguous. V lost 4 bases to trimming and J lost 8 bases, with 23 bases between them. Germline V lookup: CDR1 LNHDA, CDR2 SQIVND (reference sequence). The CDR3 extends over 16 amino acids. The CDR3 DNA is TGTGCCAGTAGTACCCCAGCTGGCAGTTCAGTGGGAGGCTACACCTTC. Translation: CASSTPAGSSVGGYTF.

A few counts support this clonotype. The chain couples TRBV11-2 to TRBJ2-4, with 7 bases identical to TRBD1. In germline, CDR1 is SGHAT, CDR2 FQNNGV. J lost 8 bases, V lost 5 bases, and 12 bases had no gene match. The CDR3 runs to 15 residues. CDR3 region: CASSPDPTGFDIQYF. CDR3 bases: TGTGCCAGCAGCCCTGATCCGACAGGGTTTGACATTCAGTACTTC.

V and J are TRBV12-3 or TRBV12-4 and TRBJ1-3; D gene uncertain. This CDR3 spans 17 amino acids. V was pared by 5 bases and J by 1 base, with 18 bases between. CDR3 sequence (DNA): TGTGCCAGCAGTGCCGAACCGATCAATCCTTCTGGAAACACCATATATTTT. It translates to CASSAEPINPSGNTIYF.